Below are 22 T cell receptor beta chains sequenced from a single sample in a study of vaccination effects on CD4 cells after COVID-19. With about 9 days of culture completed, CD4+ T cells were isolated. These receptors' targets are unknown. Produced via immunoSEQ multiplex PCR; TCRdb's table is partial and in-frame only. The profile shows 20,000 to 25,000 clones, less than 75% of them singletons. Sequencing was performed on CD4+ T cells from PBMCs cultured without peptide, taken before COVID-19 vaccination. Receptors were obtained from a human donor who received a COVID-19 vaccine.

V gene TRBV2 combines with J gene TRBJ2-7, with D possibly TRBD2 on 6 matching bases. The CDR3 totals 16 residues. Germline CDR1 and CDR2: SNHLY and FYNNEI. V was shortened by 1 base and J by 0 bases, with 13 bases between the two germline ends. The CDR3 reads CASSEVEIAASYEQYF. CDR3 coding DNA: TGTGCCAGCAGTGAAGTAGAAATAGCGGCCTCCTACGAGCAGTACTTC.

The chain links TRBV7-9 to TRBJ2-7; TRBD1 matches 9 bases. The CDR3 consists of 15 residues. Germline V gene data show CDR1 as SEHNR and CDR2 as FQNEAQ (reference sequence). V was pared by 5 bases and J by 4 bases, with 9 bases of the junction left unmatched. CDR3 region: CASSDGQGFSYEQYF. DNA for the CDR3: TGTGCCAGCAGCGACGGACAGGGGTTTTCGTACGAGCAGTACTTC.

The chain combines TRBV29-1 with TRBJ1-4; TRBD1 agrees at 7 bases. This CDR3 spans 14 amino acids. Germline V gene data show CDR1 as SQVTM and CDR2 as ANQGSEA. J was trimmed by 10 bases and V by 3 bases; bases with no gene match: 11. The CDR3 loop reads CSVEMGHPGGKLFF. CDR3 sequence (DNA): TGCAGCGTTGAGATGGGACACCCAGGGGGAAAACTGTTTTTT.

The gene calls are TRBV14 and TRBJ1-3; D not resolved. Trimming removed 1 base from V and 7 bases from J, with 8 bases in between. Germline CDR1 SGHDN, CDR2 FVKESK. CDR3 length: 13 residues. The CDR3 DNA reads TGTGCCAGCAGCCAAGGAAATGAGAACACCATATATTTT. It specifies CASSQGNENTIYF. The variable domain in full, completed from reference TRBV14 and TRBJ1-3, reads EAGVTQFPSHSVIEKGQTVTLRCDPISGHDNLYWYRRVMGKEIKFLLHFVKESKQDESGMPNNRFLAERTGGTYSTLKVQPAELEDSGVYFCASSQGNENTIYFGEGSWLTVV.

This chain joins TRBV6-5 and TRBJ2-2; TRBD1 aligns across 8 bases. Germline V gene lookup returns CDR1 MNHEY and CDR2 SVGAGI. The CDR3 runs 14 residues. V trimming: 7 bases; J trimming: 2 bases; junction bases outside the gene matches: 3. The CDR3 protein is CASIAGGNTGELFF. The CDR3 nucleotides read TGTGCCAGCATCGCAGGGGGCAACACCGGGGAGCTGTTTTTT.

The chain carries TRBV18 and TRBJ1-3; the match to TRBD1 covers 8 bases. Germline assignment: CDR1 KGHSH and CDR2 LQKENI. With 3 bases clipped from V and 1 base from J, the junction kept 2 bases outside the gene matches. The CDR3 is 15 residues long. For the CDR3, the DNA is TGTGCCAGCTCACCCGGGACAGGATCTGGAAACACCATATATTTT. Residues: CASSPGTGSGNTIYF.

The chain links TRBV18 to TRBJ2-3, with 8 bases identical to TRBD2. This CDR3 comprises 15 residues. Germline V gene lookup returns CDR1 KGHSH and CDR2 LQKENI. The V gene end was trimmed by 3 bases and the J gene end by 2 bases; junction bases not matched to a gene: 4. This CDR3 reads CASSPLAGPTDTQYF. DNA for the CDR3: TGTGCCAGCTCACCTTTAGCGGGACCCACAGATACGCAGTATTTT.

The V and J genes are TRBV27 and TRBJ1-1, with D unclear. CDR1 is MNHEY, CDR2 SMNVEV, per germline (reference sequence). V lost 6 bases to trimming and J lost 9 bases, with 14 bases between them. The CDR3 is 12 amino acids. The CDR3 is CASRDPAKKAFF. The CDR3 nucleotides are TGTGCCAGCAGGGATCCAGCCAAAAAAGCTTTCTTT.

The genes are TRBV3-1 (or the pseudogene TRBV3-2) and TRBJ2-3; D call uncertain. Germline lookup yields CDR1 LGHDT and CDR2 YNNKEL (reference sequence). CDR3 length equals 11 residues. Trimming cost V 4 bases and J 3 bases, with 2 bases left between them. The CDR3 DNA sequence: TGTGCCAGCAGCCTGACAGATACGCAGTATTTT. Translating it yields CASSLTDTQYF.

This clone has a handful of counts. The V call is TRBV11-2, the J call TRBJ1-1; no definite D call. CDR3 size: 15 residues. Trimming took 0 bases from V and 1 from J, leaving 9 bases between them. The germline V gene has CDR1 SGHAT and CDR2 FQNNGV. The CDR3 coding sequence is TGTGCCAGCAGCTTAGATCCAAGCTCGAACACTGAAGCTTTCTTT. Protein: CASSLDPSSNTEAFF.

The CDR3 nucleotides are TGTGCCAGTAGTATAGACCGAGCGGGAGGTGAGCAGTTCTTC. Protein sequence: CASSIDRAGGEQFF. This chain connects TRBV19 to TRBJ2-1, with TRBD2 matching over 9 bases. The CDR3 covers 14 residues. V shed 0 bases, J shed 9 bases, and the junction held 3 bases outside the gene matches. Germline V CDR1 and CDR2: LNHDA, SQIVND (reference sequence).

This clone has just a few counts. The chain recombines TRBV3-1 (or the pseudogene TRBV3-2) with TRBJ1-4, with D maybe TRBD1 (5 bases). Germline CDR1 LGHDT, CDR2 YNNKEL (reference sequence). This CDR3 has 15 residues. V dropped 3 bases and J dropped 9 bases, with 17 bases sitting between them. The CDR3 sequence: CASSQDVVTAQKLFF. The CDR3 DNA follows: TGTGCCAGCAGCCAGGATGTTGTGACAGCCCAAAAACTGTTTTTT.

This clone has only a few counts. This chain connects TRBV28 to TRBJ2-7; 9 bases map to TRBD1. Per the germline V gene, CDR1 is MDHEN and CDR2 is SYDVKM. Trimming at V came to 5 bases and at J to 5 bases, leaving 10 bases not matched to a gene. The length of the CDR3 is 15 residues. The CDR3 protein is CASSRGQGRVDEQYF. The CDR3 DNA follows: TGTGCCAGCAGTCGAGGACAGGGGCGAGTCGACGAGCAGTACTTC.

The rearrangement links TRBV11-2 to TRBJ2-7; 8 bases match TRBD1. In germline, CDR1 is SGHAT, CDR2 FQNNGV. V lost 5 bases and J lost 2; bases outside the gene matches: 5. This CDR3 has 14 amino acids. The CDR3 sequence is CASSADRGPYEQYF. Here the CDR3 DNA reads TGTGCCAGCAGCGCCGACAGGGGCCCCTACGAGCAGTACTTC.

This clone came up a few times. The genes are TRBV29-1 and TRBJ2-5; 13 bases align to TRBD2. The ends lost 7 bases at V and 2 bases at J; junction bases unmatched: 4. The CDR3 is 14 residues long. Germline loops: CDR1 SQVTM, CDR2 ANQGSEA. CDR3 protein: CSASLAGGQETQYF. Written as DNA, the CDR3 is TGCAGCGCCTCACTAGCGGGGGGGCAAGAGACCCAGTACTTC. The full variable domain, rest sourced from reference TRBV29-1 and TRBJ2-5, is SAVISQKPSRDICQRGTSLTIQCQVDSQVTMMFWYRQQPGQSLTLIATANQGSEATYESGFVIDKFPISRPNLTFSTLTVSNMSPEDSSIYLCSASLAGGQETQYFGPGTRLLVL.

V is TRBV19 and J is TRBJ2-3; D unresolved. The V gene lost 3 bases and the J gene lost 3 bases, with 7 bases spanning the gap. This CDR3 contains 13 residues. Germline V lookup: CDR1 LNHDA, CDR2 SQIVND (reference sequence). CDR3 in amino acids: CASSIPPTDTQYF. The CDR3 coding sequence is TGTGCCAGTAGTATCCCCCCAACAGATACGCAGTATTTT.

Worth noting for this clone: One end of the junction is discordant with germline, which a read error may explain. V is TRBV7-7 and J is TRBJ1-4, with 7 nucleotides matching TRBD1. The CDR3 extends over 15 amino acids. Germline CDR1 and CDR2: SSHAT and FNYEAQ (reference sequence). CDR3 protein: CASSLGTATNEKLFF. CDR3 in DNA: TGTGCTAGCAGCTTGGGGACAGCAACTAATGAAAAACTGTTTTTT. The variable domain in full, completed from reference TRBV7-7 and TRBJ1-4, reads GAGVSQSPRYKVTKRGQDVTLRCDPISSHATLYWYQQALGQGPEFLTYFNYEAQPDKSGLPSDRFSAERPEGSISTLTIQRTEQRDSAMYRCASSLGTATNEKLFFGSGTQLSVL.

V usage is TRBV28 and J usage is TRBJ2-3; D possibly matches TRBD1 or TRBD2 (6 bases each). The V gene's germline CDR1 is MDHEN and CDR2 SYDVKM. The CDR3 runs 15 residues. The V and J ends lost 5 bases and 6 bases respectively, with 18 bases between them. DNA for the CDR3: TGTGCCAGCAGTATACCGGGGGCTGGGGGGGATACGCAGTATTTT. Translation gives CASSIPGAGGDTQYF.

The CDR3 loop is CAIRSVTENTGELFF. In nucleotides, the CDR3 is TGTGCCATCCGCAGCGTGACAGAAAACACCGGGGAGCTGTTTTTT. The genes are TRBV10-3 and TRBJ2-2, with D possibly matching TRBD1 (5 bases). Looked up from germline, CDR1 is ENHRY and CDR2 is SYGVKD. V lost 8 bases to trimming and J lost 2 bases, with 15 bases between them. The CDR3 has 15 amino acids.

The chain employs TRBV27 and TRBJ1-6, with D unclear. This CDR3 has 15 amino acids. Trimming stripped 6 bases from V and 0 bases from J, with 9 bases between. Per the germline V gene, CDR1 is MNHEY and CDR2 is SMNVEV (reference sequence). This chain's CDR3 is CASSPPGSYNSPLHF. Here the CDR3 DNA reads TGTGCCAGCAGCCCCCCGGGCTCCTATAATTCACCCCTCCACTTT.

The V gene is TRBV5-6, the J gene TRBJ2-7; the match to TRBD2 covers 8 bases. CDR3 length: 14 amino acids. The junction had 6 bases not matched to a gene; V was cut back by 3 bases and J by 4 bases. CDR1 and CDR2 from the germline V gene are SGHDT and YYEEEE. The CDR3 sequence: CASSSGTRGYEQYF. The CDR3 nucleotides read TGTGCCAGCAGCTCCGGGACTAGGGGTTACGAGCAGTACTTC.

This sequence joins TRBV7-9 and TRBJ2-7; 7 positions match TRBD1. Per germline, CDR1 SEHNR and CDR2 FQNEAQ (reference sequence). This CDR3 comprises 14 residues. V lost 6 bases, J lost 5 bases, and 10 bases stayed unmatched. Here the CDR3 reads CASRTDRLWDEQYF. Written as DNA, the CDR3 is TGTGCCAGCAGAACGGACAGGTTGTGGGACGAGCAGTACTTC.